This entry lists 10 T cell receptor beta chains sequenced from one sample in a study of early T cells in non-severe SARS-CoV-2 infection. TCRdb analysed the 5' RACE reads with MiXCR anew, one entry per CDR3 protein. The sample contains 55,000 to 80,000 distinct CDR3 sequences, 10% to 15% of which appear only once. Sequenced material: whole blood, taken at baseline. The receptors were gathered from an adult who was a healthcare worker with PCR-confirmed SARS-CoV-2 infection or an uninfected control (not recorded which).

This clonotype was counted a few times. V is TRBV10-3 and J is TRBJ1-5, with TRBD1 as a possible D gene (6 bases). CDR1 is ENHRY, CDR2 SYGVKD, per germline. Trimming took 6 bases from V and 4 from J, leaving 13 bases between them. The CDR3 runs 14 residues. CDR3 sequence: CAISPTGWNQPQHF. Here the CDR3 DNA reads TGTGCCATCAGCCCGACAGGTTGGAATCAGCCCCAGCATTTT.

The chain recombines TRBV20-1 with TRBJ2-2; D may be TRBD1 (6 bases). This CDR3 has 13 amino acids. The germline gives CDR1 DFQATT, CDR2 SNEGSKA (reference sequence). Trimming stripped 5 bases from V and 3 bases from J, with 10 bases between. CDR3 in DNA: TGCAGTGCTGGACGGACAGACACCGGGGAGCTGTTTTTT. This translates into CSAGRTDTGELFF.

This clonotype was recorded many times. The rearrangement uses TRBV4-2 and TRBJ1-6; D gene ambiguous. CDR3 length equals 14 residues. V was cut by 5 bases and J by 7 bases, with 12 bases left in between. Germline assignment: CDR1 LGHNA and CDR2 YNFKEQ. DNA for the CDR3: TGTGCCAGCAGCATTGGGCCGGAAAATTCACCCCTCCACTTT. Its protein is CASSIGPENSPLHF.

Only a few counts were recorded for this clonotype. The V and J genes are TRBV7-2 and TRBJ2-3; maybe TRBD1 (5 bases). This CDR3 region has 16 residues. V lost 4 bases and J lost 0, with 14 bases in between. CDR1 and CDR2 from the germline V gene are SGHTA and FQGNSA. CDR3 sequence reads: CASSSVGAASTDTQYF. The CDR3 DNA reads as TGTGCCAGCAGCTCCGTAGGGGCCGCAAGCACAGATACGCAGTATTTT.

This clonotype was found a few times. The rearrangement uses TRBV5-5 and TRBJ2-5; D ambiguous. V shed 4 bases and J shed 0 bases, with 10 bases lying between them. Germline values: CDR1 SGHKS, CDR2 YYEKEE (reference sequence). The CDR3 covers 14 residues. The CDR3 loop reads CASSPWTDQETQYF. CDR3 DNA sequence: TGTGCCAGCAGCCCGTGGACGGACCAAGAGACCCAGTACTTC.

The chain couples TRBV11-2 to TRBJ2-2; 7 bases line up with TRBD1. The CDR3 has 16 amino acids. Trimming cost V 1 base and J 5 bases; bases outside gene matches: 7. The V gene's germline CDR1 is SGHAT and CDR2 FQNNGV. In DNA form, the CDR3 reads TGTGCCAGCAGCTTAGTATTCGGCAGGGGGACCGGGGAGCTGTTTTTT. The encoded protein is CASSLVFGRGTGELFF. Variable domain in full (rest from reference TRBV11-2 and TRBJ2-2): EAGVAQSPRYKIIEKRQSVAFWCNPISGHATLYWYQQILGQGPKLLIQFQNNGVVDDSQLPKDRFSAERLKGVDSTLKIQPAKLEDSAVYLCASSLVFGRGTGELFFGEGSRLTVL.

The rearrangement uses TRBV10-2 and TRBJ1-1; D perhaps matches TRBD1 (5 bases). The length of the CDR3 is 12 residues. CDR1 WSHSY and CDR2 SAAADI come from the germline V gene. V was cut by 7 bases and J by 1 base, with 7 bases left in between. This chain's CDR3 is CASIDRNTEAFF. CDR3 bases: TGCGCCAGCATCGACAGGAACACTGAAGCTTTCTTT.

This chain joins TRBV29-1 and TRBJ2-7, with D perhaps TRBD1 or TRBD2 (6 bases each). CDR1 SQVTM and CDR2 ANQGSEA come from the germline V gene. This CDR3 has 13 residues. Trimming removed 7 bases at V and 5 bases at J, with 18 bases between. DNA of the CDR3: TGCAGCGGCACCCGGCCGGGGGCCAACGAGCAGTACTTC. Protein product: CSGTRPGANEQYF.

This clonotype turned up a few times. V is TRBV20-1 and J is TRBJ1-2, with D tentatively TRBD1 (5 bases). The CDR3 runs 11 residues. V lost 4 bases, J lost 8 bases, and 11 bases lay in between. Germline values: CDR1 DFQATT, CDR2 SNEGSKA (reference sequence). The CDR3 DNA reads TGCAGTGCTAAGAGAGGGGAAGGCTACACCTTC. It is translated as CSAKRGEGYTF.

This clonotype was counted a few times. The rearrangement links TRBV20-1 to TRBJ2-1; 8 bases are shared with TRBD2. Germline V gene lookup returns CDR1 DFQATT and CDR2 SNEGSKA (reference sequence). The junction had 11 bases not matched to a gene; V was cut back by 1 base and J by 0 bases. The CDR3 has 18 amino acids. The CDR3 region has the DNA TGCAGTGCTAGAGGTGGTAGCGGGAAAGTAAGCTCCTACAATGAGCAGTTCTTC. Translating it yields CSARGGSGKVSSYNEQFF.